The clone carrying this T cell receptor beta chain was counted between two and nine times. Antigen specificity is unknown. This entry is derived from a study of siplizumab effects on memory and regulatory T cells. Assay: immunoSEQ multiplex PCR; the TCRdb copy retains only in-frame clones and omits some. Here the sample spans approximately 110,000 clones, roughly nine tenths being singletons. Study observations and caveats: In siplizumab conditions, mappable alloreactive CD4+ clones averaged roughly 64% Treg-derived, against approximately 27% in controls.

The CDR3 extends over 15 amino acids. Germline V CDR1 and CDR2: SGHRS, YFSETQ. Trimming removed 0 bases from V and 2 bases from J, with 9 bases in between. The sequenced sample was Tregs sorted from blood. The chain carries TRBV5-1 and TRBJ2-1; perhaps TRBD1 as D (5 bases). This TCR derives from a human donor in good health. The CDR3 here is CASSLATGTYNEQFF. For the CDR3, the DNA is TGCGCCAGCAGCTTGGCCACAGGAACCTACAATGAGCAGTTCTTC.